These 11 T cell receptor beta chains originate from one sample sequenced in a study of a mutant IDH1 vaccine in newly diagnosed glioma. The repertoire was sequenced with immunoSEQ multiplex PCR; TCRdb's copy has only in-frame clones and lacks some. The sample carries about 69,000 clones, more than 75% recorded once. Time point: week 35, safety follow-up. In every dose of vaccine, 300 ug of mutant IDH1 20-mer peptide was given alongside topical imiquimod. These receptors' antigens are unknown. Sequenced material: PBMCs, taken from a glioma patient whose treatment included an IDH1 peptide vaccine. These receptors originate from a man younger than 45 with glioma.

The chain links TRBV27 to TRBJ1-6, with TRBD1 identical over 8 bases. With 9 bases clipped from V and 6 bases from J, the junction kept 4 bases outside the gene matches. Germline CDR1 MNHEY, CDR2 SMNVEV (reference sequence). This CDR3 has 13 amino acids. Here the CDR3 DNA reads TGTGCCAGTCGGACAGGGATTAATTCACCCCTCCACTTT. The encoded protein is CASRTGINSPLHF.

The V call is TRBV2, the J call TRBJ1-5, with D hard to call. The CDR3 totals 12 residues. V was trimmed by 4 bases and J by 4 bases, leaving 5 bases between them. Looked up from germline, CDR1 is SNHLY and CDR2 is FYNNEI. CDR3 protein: CASSVRNQPQHF. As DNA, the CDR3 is TGTGCCAGCAGTGTAAGGAATCAGCCCCAGCATTTT.

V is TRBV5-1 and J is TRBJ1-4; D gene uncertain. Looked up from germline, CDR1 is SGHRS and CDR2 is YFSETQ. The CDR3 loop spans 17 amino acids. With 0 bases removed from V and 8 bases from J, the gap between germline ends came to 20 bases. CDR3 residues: CASSLASARTGEEKLFF. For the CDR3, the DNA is TGCGCCAGCAGCTTGGCTTCCGCCCGGACCGGGGAAGAAAAACTGTTTTTT.

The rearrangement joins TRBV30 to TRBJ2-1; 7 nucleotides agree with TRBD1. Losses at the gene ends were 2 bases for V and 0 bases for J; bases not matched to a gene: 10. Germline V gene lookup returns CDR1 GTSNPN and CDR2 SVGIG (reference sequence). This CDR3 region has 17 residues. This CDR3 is CAWSRGSRDSSYNEQFF. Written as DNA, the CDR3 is TGTGCCTGGAGTCGAGGCAGTAGGGACAGCTCCTACAATGAGCAGTTCTTC.

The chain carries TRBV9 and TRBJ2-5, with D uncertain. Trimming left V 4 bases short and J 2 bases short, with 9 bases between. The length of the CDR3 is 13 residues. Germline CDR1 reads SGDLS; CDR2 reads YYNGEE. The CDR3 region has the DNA TGTGCCAGCAGCACCCGGTTACAAGAGACCCAGTACTTC. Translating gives CASSTRLQETQYF.

CDR3 sequence (DNA): TGCGCCAGCAGCCAAGTTGCCCGGACCAATGAAAAACTGTTTTTT. Translating gives CASSQVARTNEKLFF. The chain joins TRBV4-1 to TRBJ1-4; no firm D call. The V and J ends lost 1 base and 5 bases respectively, with 11 bases between them. This CDR3 has 15 residues. Per germline, CDR1 MGHRA and CDR2 YSYEKL.

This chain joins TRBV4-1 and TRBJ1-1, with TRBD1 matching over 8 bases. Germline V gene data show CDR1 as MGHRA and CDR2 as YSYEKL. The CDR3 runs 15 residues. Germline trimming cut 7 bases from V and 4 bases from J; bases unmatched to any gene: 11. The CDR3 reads CASKTGDQAGTEAFF. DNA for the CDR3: TGCGCCAGCAAGACAGGGGACCAGGCAGGCACTGAAGCTTTCTTT.

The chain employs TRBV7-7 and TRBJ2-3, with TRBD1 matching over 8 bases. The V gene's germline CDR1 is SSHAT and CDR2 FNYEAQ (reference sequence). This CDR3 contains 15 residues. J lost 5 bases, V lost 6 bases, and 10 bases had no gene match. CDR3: CASSPGQGRVDTQYF. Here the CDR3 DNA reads TGTGCCAGCAGTCCCGGACAGGGCCGGGTAGATACGCAGTATTTT.

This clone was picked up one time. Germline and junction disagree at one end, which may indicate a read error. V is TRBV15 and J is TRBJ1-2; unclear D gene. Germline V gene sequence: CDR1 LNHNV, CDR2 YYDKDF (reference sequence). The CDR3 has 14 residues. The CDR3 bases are TGTGCCACCAGCAGGACGACACCGCCCCCCTCTACAACTTTC. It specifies CATSRTTPPPSTTF.

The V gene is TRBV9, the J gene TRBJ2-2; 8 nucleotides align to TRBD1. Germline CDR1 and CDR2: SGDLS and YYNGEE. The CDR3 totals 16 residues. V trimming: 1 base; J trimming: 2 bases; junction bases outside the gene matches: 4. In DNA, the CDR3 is TGTGCCAGCAGCGTATTCGGGACAGGAAACACCGGGGAGCTGTTTTTT. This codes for CASSVFGTGNTGELFF.

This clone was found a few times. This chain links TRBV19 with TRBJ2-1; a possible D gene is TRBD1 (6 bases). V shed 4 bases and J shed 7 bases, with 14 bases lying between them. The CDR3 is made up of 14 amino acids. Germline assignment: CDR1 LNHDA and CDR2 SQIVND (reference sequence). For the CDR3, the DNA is TGTGCCAGTAGTAACCAGGGGACAAGGAATGAGCAGTTCTTC. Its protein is CASSNQGTRNEQFF.